The 8 T cell receptor beta chains reported below all come from one sample, sequenced in a study of shared clonotypes between healthy human individuals. Measured with immunoSEQ multiplex PCR; TCRdb has only the in-frame clones, and not every one. The table lists 2.3 million or so clones, over 85% of them singletons. The sample comprised naive CD4+ T cells from PBMCs. Subset reported: CD45RA+ positively selected. Every receptor here comes from a man between 18 and 35 years old in good health. Some clones in this sample may be carry-over from other donors' samples.

The chain carries TRBV7-2 and TRBJ2-7; D is unclear. V shed 1 base and J shed 2 bases, with 9 bases lying between them. The CDR3 covers 14 residues. The germline gives CDR1 SGHTA, CDR2 FQGNSA. CDR3 amino acids: CASSLVRQAYEQYF. The CDR3 DNA is TGTGCCAGCAGCTTAGTGAGGCAGGCCTACGAGCAGTACTTC.

This chain uses TRBV27 with TRBJ2-2; D unclear. CDR3 length: 14 amino acids. Germline V gene data show CDR1 as MNHEY and CDR2 as SMNVEV (reference sequence). Trimming took 2 bases from V and 3 from J, leaving 7 bases between them. The CDR3 DNA follows: TGTGCCAGCAGTTTAACGTTACACACCGGGGAGCTGTTTTTT. Amino acids: CASSLTLHTGELFF.

The chain has TRBV4-3 and TRBJ2-7, with D maybe TRBD2 (6 bases). The germline V gene encodes CDR1 LGHNA and CDR2 YSLEER. The CDR3 length is 16 residues. Trimming cost V 1 base and J 1 base, with 14 bases left between them. The DNA of the CDR3 is TGCGCCAGCAGCCAAGGTGGGGGAGGTGGATCCTACGAGCAGTACTTC. Translated, it gives CASSQGGGGGSYEQYF.

The rearrangement uses TRBV7-7 and TRBJ2-2; tentatively, D is TRBD2 (5 bases). There are 15 residues in the CDR3. CDR1 and CDR2 (germline): SSHAT, FNYEAQ (reference sequence). Trimming removed 5 bases at V and 7 bases at J, with 17 bases between. CDR3 sequence: CASSGDGEGGGELFF. The CDR3 DNA reads TGTGCCAGCAGCGGAGATGGAGAGGGCGGCGGGGAGCTGTTTTTT.

The chain links TRBV6-6 to TRBJ1-5, with D unclear. CDR1 and CDR2 (germline): MNHNY, SVGAGI (reference sequence). The CDR3 spans 13 residues. The V gene lost 8 bases and the J gene lost 4 bases, with 12 bases spanning the gap. The CDR3 here is CASGRPGNQPQHF. In DNA form, the CDR3 reads TGTGCCAGCGGACGTCCGGGGAATCAGCCCCAGCATTTT.

This chain connects TRBV7-2 to TRBJ2-7; D could derive from TRBD1 or TRBD2 (6 bases each). Trimming removed 5 bases from V and 3 bases from J, with 14 bases in between. The CDR3 has 14 residues. In germline, CDR1 is SGHTA, CDR2 FQGNSA. As DNA, the CDR3 is TGTGCCAGCAGCACCAGGGGCGGGGACTACGAGCAGTACTTC. This gives the protein CASSTRGGDYEQYF.

The chain is built from TRBV4-1 and TRBJ2-1; TRBD2 matches 10 bases. Per the germline V gene, CDR1 is MGHRA and CDR2 is YSYEKL. Germline trimming cut 0 bases from V and 0 bases from J; bases unmatched to any gene: 5. The CDR3 is 18 residues long. CDR3 coding DNA: TGCGCCAGCAGCCAAGACAGCGGGAGGGCCATCTCCTACAATGAGCAGTTCTTC. Translation: CASSQDSGRAISYNEQFF.

V and J are TRBV5-6 and TRBJ1-2; D uncertain. The V gene lost 0 bases and the J gene lost 5 bases, with 8 bases spanning the gap. The CDR3 length is 13 residues. Germline V CDR1 and CDR2: SGHDT, YYEEEE. The CDR3 DNA reads as TGTGCCAGCAGCTTGGGCTACCAATATGGCTACACCTTC. Amino acids: CASSLGYQYGYTF.